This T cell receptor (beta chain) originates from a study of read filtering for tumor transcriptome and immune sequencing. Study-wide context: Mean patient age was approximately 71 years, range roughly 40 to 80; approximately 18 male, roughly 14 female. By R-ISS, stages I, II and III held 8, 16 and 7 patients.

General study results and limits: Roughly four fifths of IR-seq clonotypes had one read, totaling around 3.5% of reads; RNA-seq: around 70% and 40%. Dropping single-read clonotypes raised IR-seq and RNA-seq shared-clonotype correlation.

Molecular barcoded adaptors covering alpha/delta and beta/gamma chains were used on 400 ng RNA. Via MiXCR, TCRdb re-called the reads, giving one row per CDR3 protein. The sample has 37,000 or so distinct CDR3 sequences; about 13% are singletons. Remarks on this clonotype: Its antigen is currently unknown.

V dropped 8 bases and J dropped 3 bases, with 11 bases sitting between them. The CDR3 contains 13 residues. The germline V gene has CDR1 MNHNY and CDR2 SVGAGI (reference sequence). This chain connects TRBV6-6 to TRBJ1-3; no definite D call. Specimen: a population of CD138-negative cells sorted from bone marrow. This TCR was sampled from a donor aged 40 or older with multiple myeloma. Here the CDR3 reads CASSNRGGNTIYF. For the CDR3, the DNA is TGTGCCAGCTCCAACAGAGGTGGAAACACCATATATTTT.